This TCR beta chain stems from a study of graft-versus-host responses after intestinal transplantation. Study overall: Multivisceral, liver-intestinal, or isolated intestinal grafts were transplanted into recipients. Study-wide points: The highest levels of circulating GvH clones went along with early declines in HvG clones after transplant. Recipient-marrow GvH clones were detected, some having first appeared in ileum or blood.

Repertoires were generated with immunoSEQ multiplex PCR, while TCRdb's copy carries only in-frame clones and drops some. This sample has 150,000 or so clones, with around 90% found just once. The V and J ends lost 4 bases and 5 bases respectively, with 12 bases between them. The CDR3 is 14 amino acids. Turning to this clone: What it recognizes is unknown.

The chain recombines TRBV23-1 with TRBJ2-1; perhaps TRBD1 as D (6 bases). TRBV23-1 is labeled an ORF, and its function is uncertain. This TCR came from a human donor who received an intestinal transplant. Material: unstimulated CD4+ T cells sorted from spleen or lymph node cells, obtained before intestinal transplant. The CDR3 reads CASSPRDTNNEQFF. The CDR3 DNA sequence: TGCGCCAGCAGTCCTCGGGACACCAACAATGAGCAGTTCTTC.